A single sample gave rise to the 5 T cell receptor beta chains below, sequenced in a study of control samples from healthy donors and cancer patients. Sequenced by immunoSEQ multiplex PCR; TCRdb stores in-frame clones only, minus some. The sample consists of around 110,000 clones, 75% to 90% of them appearing once. The sequenced sample consisted of PBMCs. The receptors come from a woman in her forties or fifties with colorectal cancer.

The gene calls are TRBV5-1 and TRBJ2-5; 7 bases map to TRBD2. Germline trimming cut 4 bases from V and 4 bases from J; bases unmatched to any gene: 10. The CDR3 spans 15 residues. Germline loops: CDR1 SGHRS, CDR2 YFSETQ. The chain's CDR3 is CASSRQRGQVETQYF. CDR3 sequence (DNA): TGCGCCAGCAGCCGACAGCGGGGTCAAGTAGAGACCCAGTACTTC.

This clone was seen only once. The V call is TRBV2, the J call TRBJ2-7; 7 bases fit TRBD2. This CDR3 has 15 residues. Germline V gives CDR1 SNHLY, CDR2 FYNNEI. With V trimmed by 5 bases and J by 1 base, 8 bases remained unmatched. This CDR3 is CASSRGRLASYEQYF. In nucleotides, the CDR3 is TGTGCCAGCAGTCGCGGACGACTAGCATCCTACGAGCAGTACTTC.

The rearrangement joins TRBV5-4 to TRBJ1-2, with D hard to call. Germline V CDR1 and CDR2: SGHNT, YYREEE (reference sequence). The CDR3 has 14 amino acids. V was pared by 6 bases and J by 3 bases, with 15 bases between. CDR3 DNA sequence: TGTGCCAGCACAAGGGCGGGAATCGACTATGGCTACACCTTC. It encodes CASTRAGIDYGYTF.

V is TRBV4-1 and J is TRBJ2-3, with TRBD1 matching over 10 bases. The CDR3 has 18 residues. Germline trimming cut 3 bases from V and 4 bases from J; bases unmatched to any gene: 13. Germline V gene data show CDR1 as MGHRA and CDR2 as YSYEKL. The CDR3 DNA sequence: TGCGCCAGCAGCCATCGGGACAGGGGATTGCAGCGATCAGATACGCAGTATTTT. Protein product: CASSHRDRGLQRSDTQYF.

The chain carries TRBV5-4 and TRBJ1-6, with TRBD1 as a possible D gene (6 bases). V dropped 4 bases and J dropped 5 bases, with 19 bases sitting between them. Germline CDR1 SGHNT, CDR2 YYREEE (reference sequence). The CDR3 has 17 amino acids. The CDR3 DNA is TGTGCCAGCAGCCAGAAGGGAGGGACACCTAATAATTCACCCCTCCACTTT. Residues: CASSQKGGTPNNSPLHF.